This section outlines one TCR beta chain sequence together with its context. TCRdb's table, derived via immunoSEQ multiplex PCR, lists solely in-frame clones and lacks some. The sample has 60,000 to 70,000 clones; 75% to 85% are singletons. The data were taken from a study of PD-L1 blockade in urothelial cancer. Turning to the study itself: Patients initiated atezolizumab in about 2014 at 1,200 mg intravenously every 3 weeks.

Time point specified: pretreatment peripheral blood. The TCR was taken from a man aged 65 to 79 with urothelial cancer. Sample: PBMCs, taken around atezolizumab (anti-PD-L1) treatment.

The CDR3 nucleotides are TGTGCCAGCAGTGAACTCACTAGCGGGACTCGGCAGTACTTC. Residues: CASSELTSGTRQYF. V gene TRBV6-1 combines with J gene TRBJ2-7, with 10 bases fitting TRBD2. The CDR3 is 14 amino acids. The ends lost 2 bases at V and 9 bases at J; junction bases unmatched: 7. Looked up from germline, CDR1 is MNHNS and CDR2 is SASEGT.